These 13 T cell receptor beta chains share one sample of origin, sequenced in a study of vaccination and CD4 T cells after COVID-19. Treatment meaning: approximately 9-day PBMC culture with coronavirus spike peptide pools or control peptides (ViraFEST assay). What these receptors recognize is not known. Sequence data for DNA of cultured CD4+ T cells were generated by the Oncomine TCR Beta short-read assay. TCRdb re-called the PCR reads with MiXCR, one entry per CDR3 protein. The table includes about 15,000 distinct CDR3 sequences, roughly 51% detected once. The sample comprised CD4+ T cells from blood, cultured in vitro. The receptor set was obtained from a human donor who had recovered from COVID-19.

The chain recombines TRBV7-3 with TRBJ2-2; TRBD2 matches 7 bases. Germline loops: CDR1 SGHTA, CDR2 FQGTGA. The CDR3 loop spans 16 amino acids. V dropped 2 bases and J dropped 1; count of bases not matched to a gene: 4. CDR3 nucleotide sequence: TGTGCCAGCAGCTTACAAGCGGGGTTGAACACCGGGGAGCTGTTTTTT. Its translation is CASSLQAGLNTGELFF. Full variable domain (rest looked up from reference TRBV7-3 and TRBJ2-2): GAGVSQTPSNKVTEKGKYVELRCDPISGHTALYWYRQSLGQGPEFLIYFQGTGAADDSGLPNDRFFAVRPEGSVSTLKIQRTERGDSAVYLCASSLQAGLNTGELFFGEGSRLTVL.

This clonotype was seen a handful of times. The J gene is TRBJ1-2, the V gene TRBV7-2; no reliable D call. Germline CDR1 is SGHTA and CDR2 is FQGNSA. V was shortened by 3 bases and J by 8 bases, with 19 bases between the two germline ends. The CDR3 covers 15 residues. CDR3 nucleotide sequence: TGTGCCAGCAGCTTCTCGCGGGGAAGTATCTACGGCTACACCTTC. Translation gives CASSFSRGSIYGYTF. The full variable domain, with the rest looked up from reference TRBV7-2 and TRBJ1-2, is GAGVSQSPSNKVTEKGKDVELRCDPISGHTALYWYRQSLGQGLEFLIYFQGNSAPDKSGLPSDRFSAERTGGSVSTLTIQRTQQEDSAVYLCASSFSRGSIYGYTFGSGTRLTVV.

The chain couples TRBV6-1 to TRBJ2-2; perhaps TRBD2 as D (5 bases). Trimming cost V 0 bases and J 5 bases, with 13 bases left between them. The germline CDR1 and CDR2 sequences are MNHNS and SASEGT. The CDR3 covers 16 residues. The CDR3 loop is CASSEASYPGTGELFF. In nucleotides, the CDR3 is TGTGCCAGCAGTGAAGCTTCCTACCCGGGGACCGGGGAGCTGTTTTTT.

This clonotype is categorized as large. This chain connects TRBV20-1 to TRBJ1-1; TRBD1 might be the D (5 bases). The length of the CDR3 is 12 residues. Germline V CDR1 and CDR2: DFQATT, SNEGSKA (reference sequence). The CDR3 sequence is CSTRENGFEAFF. CDR3 DNA sequence: TGCAGCACCAGGGAAAACGGCTTTGAAGCTTTCTTT.

V is TRBV19 and J is TRBJ2-2, with unresolved D. The CDR3 covers 14 residues. Deletions cut 3 bases from V and 3 bases from J, with 8 bases between. Germline values: CDR1 LNHDA, CDR2 SQIVND (reference sequence). CDR3 in DNA: TGTGCCAGTAGTATCTTAGGTGACACCGGGGAGCTGTTTTTT. Encoded protein: CASSILGDTGELFF. Variable domain in full (rest from reference TRBV19 and TRBJ2-2): DGGITQSPKYLFRKEGQNVTLSCEQNLNHDAMYWYRQDPGQGLRLIYYSQIVNDFQKGDIAEGYSVSREKKESFPLTVTSAQKNPTAFYLCASSILGDTGELFFGEGSRLTVL.

This clonotype was counted a few times. The CDR3 loop reads CASSLAGTGTGDTQYF. In DNA form, the CDR3 reads TGTGCCAGCAGCTTAGCCGGGACAGGGACAGGCGATACGCAGTATTTT. V gene TRBV7-2 combines with J gene TRBJ2-3; 9 nucleotides line up with TRBD1. CDR3 length equals 16 residues. Germline CDR1 SGHTA, CDR2 FQGNSA. The V segment lost 0 bases and the J segment 6 bases; nucleotides outside the gene matches: 7.

The J gene is TRBJ1-2, the V gene TRBV20-1; 12 bases fit TRBD1. The V gene end was trimmed by 5 bases and the J gene end by 4 bases; junction bases not matched to a gene: 11. The germline gives CDR1 DFQATT, CDR2 SNEGSKA (reference sequence). There are 16 residues in the CDR3. The CDR3 region has the DNA TGCAGTGCTTCCCCCCGGGACAGGGGGCGCGGCTATGGCTACACCTTC. It is translated as CSASPRDRGRGYGYTF.

The J gene is TRBJ1-1, the V gene TRBV15, with 7 nucleotides matching TRBD1. V lost 5 bases, J lost 8 bases, and 14 bases stayed unmatched. This CDR3 has 15 amino acids. From germline, CDR1 is LNHNV and CDR2 YYDKDF (reference sequence). The CDR3 DNA is TGTGCCACCAGCCGCCGACAGGGAAGAGCTATGGAAGCTTTCTTT. As protein: CATSRRQGRAMEAFF.

DNA for the CDR3: TGTGCCAGCAGTCAGGACGGACAAGAGACCCAGTACTTC. Residues: CASSQDGQETQYF. The rearrangement joins TRBV2 to TRBJ2-5; D remains unclear. This CDR3 region has 13 residues. Between the trimmed V and J ends, which lost 5 bases and 2 bases, there was a span of 9 bases. Per germline, CDR1 SNHLY and CDR2 FYNNEI.

V gene TRBV19 combines with J gene TRBJ2-5; 8 bases line up with TRBD1. Germline V gene sequence: CDR1 LNHDA, CDR2 SQIVND (reference sequence). V was clipped by 5 bases and J by 5 bases; unmatched bases: 10. CDR3 length: 15 amino acids. Here the CDR3 reads CASSAGTGGAETQYF. In DNA, the CDR3 is TGTGCCAGTAGTGCGGGGACAGGAGGGGCTGAGACCCAGTACTTC.

This clonotype was counted a single time. The rearrangement joins TRBV7-9 to TRBJ2-7; 7 nucleotides agree with TRBD2. Germline values: CDR1 SEHNR, CDR2 FQNEAQ (reference sequence). J lost 6 bases, V lost 5 bases, and 7 bases had no gene match. CDR3 length: 13 amino acids. CDR3 DNA sequence: TGTGCCAGCAGCCGCGGGGGTTCCGTCGAGCAGTACTTC. Protein sequence: CASSRGGSVEQYF.

This chain uses TRBV28 with TRBJ1-2, with 8 nucleotides matching TRBD1. J gave up 7 bases and V 6 bases, and 7 bases lay outside the gene matches. The CDR3 has 13 amino acids. From germline, CDR1 is MDHEN and CDR2 SYDVKM. CDR3 sequence: CASRWDRSLGYTF. The DNA of the CDR3 is TGTGCCAGCAGATGGGACAGGAGCCTTGGCTACACCTTC.

The rearrangement links TRBV7-2 to TRBJ2-1, with D possibly TRBD2 on 6 matching bases. V was pared by 1 base and J by 8 bases, with 15 bases between. Germline V gene lookup returns CDR1 SGHTA and CDR2 FQGNSA. This CDR3 is 15 amino acids long. The CDR3 nucleotides read TGTGCCAGCAGCTTAGGCGGGGCAGGTGGGTATGAGCAGTTCTTC. Encoded protein: CASSLGGAGGYEQFF.